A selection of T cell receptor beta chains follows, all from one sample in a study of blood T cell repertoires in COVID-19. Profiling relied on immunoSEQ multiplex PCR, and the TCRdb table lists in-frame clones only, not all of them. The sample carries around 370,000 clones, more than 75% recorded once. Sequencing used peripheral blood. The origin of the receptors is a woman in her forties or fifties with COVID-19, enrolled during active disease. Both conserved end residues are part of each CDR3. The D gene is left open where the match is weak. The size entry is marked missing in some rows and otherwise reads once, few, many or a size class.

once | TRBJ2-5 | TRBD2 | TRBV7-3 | CASSLNAGRIQETQYF | TGTGCCAGCAGCTTAAATGCCGGGAGGATCCAAGAGACCCAGTACTTC
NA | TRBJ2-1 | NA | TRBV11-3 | CASSLMGRRGLSYNEQFF | TGTGCCAGCAGCTTAATGGGGCGGCGGGGGCTTTCCTACAATGAGCAGTTCTTC
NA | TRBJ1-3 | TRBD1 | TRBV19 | CASRRRTGVMPGNTIYF | TGTGCCAGTCGGAGGCGGACAGGGGTTATGCCTGGAAACACCATATATTTT
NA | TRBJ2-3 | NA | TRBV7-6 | CASSWSGGSTDTQYF | TGTGCCAGCAGCTGGAGTGGGGGGAGCACAGATACGCAGTATTTT
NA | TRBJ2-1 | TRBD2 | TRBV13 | CASSALGASGRSRQFF | TGTGCCAGCAGCGCCCTTGGGGCTAGCGGGAGATCTAGGCAGTTCTTC
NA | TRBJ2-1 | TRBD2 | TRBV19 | CASSIRGLAGERSYNEQFF | TGTGCCAGTAGTATCAGAGGGCTAGCGGGAGAACGCTCCTACAATGAGCAGTTCTTC
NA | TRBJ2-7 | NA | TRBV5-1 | CASSFGLPWGEQYF | TGCGCCAGCAGCTTCGGACTACCTTGGGGCGAGCAGTACTTC
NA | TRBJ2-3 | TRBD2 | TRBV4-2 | CASSQSASGRSTDTQYF | TGTGCCAGCAGCCAGTCGGCTAGCGGGAGGAGCACAGATACGCAGTATTTT
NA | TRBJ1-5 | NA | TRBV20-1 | CSASKDSLGNQPQHF | TGCAGTGCTAGTAAGGACAGCCTGGGCAATCAGCCCCAGCATTTT
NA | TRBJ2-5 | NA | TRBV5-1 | CASSPSGAEETQYF | TGCGCCAGCAGCCCATCAGGGGCTGAAGAGACCCAGTACTTC
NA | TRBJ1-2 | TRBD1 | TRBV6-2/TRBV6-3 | CASSQDGTGAGYTF | TGTGCCAGCAGCCAAGACGGGACAGGGGCCGGCTACACCTTC
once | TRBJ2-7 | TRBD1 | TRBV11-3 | CASSLVAGGYEQYF | TGTGCCAGCAGCTTAGTGGCAGGGGGCTACGAGCAGTACTTC
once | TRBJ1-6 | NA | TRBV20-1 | CSASSLVSSYNSPLHF | TGCAGTGCTAGTTCGCTGGTGAGCTCCTATAATTCACCCCTCCACTTT
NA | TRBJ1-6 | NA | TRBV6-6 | CASSYSENSPLHF | TGTGCCAGCAGTTACTCTGAGAATTCACCCCTCCACTTT
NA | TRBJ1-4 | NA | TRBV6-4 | CASTLTLQRLFF | TGTGCCAGCACCCTGACGTTGCAGCGGCTGTTTTTT
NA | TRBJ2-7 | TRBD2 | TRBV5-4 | CASSSGSGGSSYEQYF | TGTGCCAGCAGCTCGGGATCCGGCGGGAGCTCCTACGAGCAGTACTTC
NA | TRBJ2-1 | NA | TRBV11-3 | CASSSQAGPLISYNEQFF | TGTGCCAGCAGCTCCCAAGCGGGTCCACTAATCTCCTACAATGAGCAGTTCTTC
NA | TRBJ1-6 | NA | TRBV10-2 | CASNPGGSNSPLHF | TGCGCCAGCAATCCTGGGGGCTCGAATTCACCCCTCCACTTT
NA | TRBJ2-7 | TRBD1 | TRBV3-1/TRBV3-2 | CASSPWDSLVSYEQYF | TGTGCCAGCAGCCCCTGGGACAGTTTGGTTTCCTACGAGCAGTACTTC
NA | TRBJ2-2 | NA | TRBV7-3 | CASSLSAGSTGELFF | TGTGCCAGCAGCTTATCGGCGGGATCCACCGGGGAGCTGTTTTTT
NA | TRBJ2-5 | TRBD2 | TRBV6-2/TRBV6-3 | CASSYSHGLAGAQETQYF | TGTGCCAGCAGTTACTCTCACGGACTAGCGGGGGCCCAAGAGACCCAGTACTTC
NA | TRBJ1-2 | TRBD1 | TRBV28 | CASRWTGGIYGYTF | TGTGCCAGCAGGTGGACAGGGGGAATCTATGGCTACACCTTC
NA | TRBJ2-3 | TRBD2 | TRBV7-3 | CASSLFPASGSTDTQYF | TGTGCCAGCAGCTTATTCCCGGCTAGCGGTAGCACAGATACGCAGTATTTT
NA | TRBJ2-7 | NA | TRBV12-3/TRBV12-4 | CASSLVLAYEQYF | TGTGCCAGCAGTTTAGTCTTAGCTTACGAGCAGTACTTC
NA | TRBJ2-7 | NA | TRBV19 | CASSSPTGPYEQYF | TGTGCCAGTAGTAGCCCGACAGGCCCCTACGAGCAGTACTTC
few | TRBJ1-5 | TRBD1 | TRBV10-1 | CASSPRDRWDNQPQHF | TGCGCCAGCAGCCCCAGGGACAGGTGGGACAATCAGCCCCAGCATTTT
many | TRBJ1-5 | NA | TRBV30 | CALNKQGGGQPQHF | TGTGCTTTAAATAAACAGGGCGGCGGGCAGCCCCAGCATTTT
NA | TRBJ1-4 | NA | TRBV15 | CATSGRSGLGEKLFF | TGTGCCACCAGCGGCCGGTCGGGGTTAGGCGAAAAACTGTTTTTT
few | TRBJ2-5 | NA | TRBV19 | CASSTPPGSIETQYF | TGTGCCAGTAGTACCCCCCCCGGGAGCATAGAGACCCAGTACTTC
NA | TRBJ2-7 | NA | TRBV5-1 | CASSPAFGGSAKYEQYF | TGCGCCAGCAGCCCCGCGTTTGGAGGGAGCGCGAAGTACGAGCAGTACTTC
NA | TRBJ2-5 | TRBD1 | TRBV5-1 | CASSARTGGEETQYF | TGCGCCAGCAGCGCCAGGACAGGGGGAGAGGAGACCCAGTACTTC
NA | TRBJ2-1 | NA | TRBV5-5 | CASSLVGGTEQFF | TGTGCCAGCAGCTTGGTTGGAGGAACCGAGCAGTTCTTC